This T cell receptor (beta chain) was found in a study of blood T cell repertoires in COVID-19. Study-level background: T cells, B-cell-depleted T cells, or PBMCs supplied cDNA or gDNA.

V lost 3 bases and J lost 6; bases outside the gene matches: 7. Germline loops: CDR1 MDHEN, CDR2 SYDVKM. The CDR3 length is 15 residues. Authors' methods: By means of reference gene primer amplification, nucleated cell counts were estimated. Sequencing was performed with immunoSEQ multiplex PCR; in TCRdb, only in-frame clones are kept and a portion is missing. D and trimming were read from the DNA, whereas the V and J calls and clone size are those reported in that table. The table lists some 200,000 clones, 80% to 95% of them singletons. The TCR comes from a man between 45 and 60 years old with acute or convalescent COVID-19. This chain links TRBV28 with TRBJ2-5; 10 nucleotides agree with TRBD2. Sequenced: peripheral blood. CDR3 bases: TGTGCCAGCAGTTTTGTGGCTAGCGGGAGAAAGACCCAGTACTTC. Translated, it gives CASSFVASGRKTQYF.